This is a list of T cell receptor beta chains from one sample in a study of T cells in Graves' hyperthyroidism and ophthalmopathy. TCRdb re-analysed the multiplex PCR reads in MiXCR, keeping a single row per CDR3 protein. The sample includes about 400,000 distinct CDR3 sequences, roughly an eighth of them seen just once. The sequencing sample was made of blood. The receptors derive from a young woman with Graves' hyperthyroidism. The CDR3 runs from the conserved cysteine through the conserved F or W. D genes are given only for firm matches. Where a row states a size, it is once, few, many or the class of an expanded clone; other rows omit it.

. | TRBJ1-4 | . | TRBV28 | TGTGCCAGCAGAGCCGCGCTCGGCAGGGAACGGAATGAAAAACTGTTTTTT | CASRAALGRERNEKLFF
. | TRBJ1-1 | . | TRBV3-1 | TGTGCCAGCAGGACCGGGTCGGGCGACATGAACACTGAAGCTTTCTTT | CASRTGSGDMNTEAFF
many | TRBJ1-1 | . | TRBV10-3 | TGTGCCATCAGTGCCATCCAACCGAACACTGAAGCTTTCTTT | CAISAIQPNTEAFF
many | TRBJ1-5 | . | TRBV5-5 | TGTGCCAGCAGCTTACGGGGTAATAGCAATCAGCCCCAGCATTTT | CASSLRGNSNQPQHF
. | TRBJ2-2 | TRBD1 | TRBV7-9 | TGTGCCAGCAGCTCCCGGGACAGGGGGACCACCGGGGAGCTGTTTTTT | CASSSRDRGTTGELFF
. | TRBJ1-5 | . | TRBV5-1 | TGCGCCAGCAGCCCGTCAGGGTCTAGCAATCAGCCCCAGCATTTT | CASSPSGSSNQPQHF
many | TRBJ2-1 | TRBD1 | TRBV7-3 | TGTGCCAGCAGCTTAGGACAGGGTGCTACATATGAGCAGTTCTTC | CASSLGQGATYEQFF
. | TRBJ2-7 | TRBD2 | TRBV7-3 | TGTGCCAGCATGAGCGGGAGAGGTAGAAACGAGCAGTACTTC | CASMSGRGRNEQYF
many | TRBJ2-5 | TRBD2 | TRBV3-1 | TGTGCCAGCAGCCCAGAGGCTAGCGGGAGGGAGACCCAGTACTTC | CASSPEASGRETQYF
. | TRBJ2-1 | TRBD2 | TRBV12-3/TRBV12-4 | TGTGCCAGCATTTTAGCGGGAGGGCCTTACAATGAGCAGTTCTTC | CASILAGGPYNEQFF
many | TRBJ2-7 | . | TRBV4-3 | TGCGCCAGCAGCCAAGATAGGGTCAGGGGTGACGAGCAGTACTTC | CASSQDRVRGDEQYF
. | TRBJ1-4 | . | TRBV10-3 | TGTGCCATCAGTGAGGGAAAAGGGTTGTTTTTT | CAISEGKGLFF
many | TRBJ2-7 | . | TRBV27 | TGTGCCAGCAGTTTAAAGGGTCTCGAGCAGTACTTC | CASSLKGLEQYF
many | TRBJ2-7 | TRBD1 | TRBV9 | TGTGCCAGCGGACCGGGACAGGGCCCCTACGAGCAGTACTTC | CASGPGQGPYEQYF
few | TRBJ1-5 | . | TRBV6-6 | TGTGCCAGCAGTTACTCGGTGGGCCCTTCAATCTCCTTGGGCAATCAGCCCCAGCATTTT | CASSYSVGPSISLGNQPQHF
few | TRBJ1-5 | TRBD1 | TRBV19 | TGTGCCAGTAGCTACAGGGGCTCGGATCAGCCCCAGCATTTT | CASSYRGSDQPQHF
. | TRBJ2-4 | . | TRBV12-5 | TGTGCTAGTGGTTTGGTACCCGACTCGAACATTCAGTACTTC | CASGLVPDSNIQYF
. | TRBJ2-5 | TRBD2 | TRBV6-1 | TGTGCCAGCAGCAGACTAGCGGGGCAAGAGACCCAGTACTTC | CASSRLAGQETQYF
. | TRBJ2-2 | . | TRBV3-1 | TGTGCCAGCAGCCAACGAGACGGTCACGGGGAGCTGTTTTTT | CASSQRDGHGELFF
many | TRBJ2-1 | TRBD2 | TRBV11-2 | TGTGCCAGCACCGAGCGGGAGGGTTCCTACAATGAGCAGTTCTTC | CASTEREGSYNEQFF
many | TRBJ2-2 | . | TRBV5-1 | TGCGCCAGCAGCTTAAAATCAGGGAACACCGGGGAGCTGTTTTTT | CASSLKSGNTGELFF
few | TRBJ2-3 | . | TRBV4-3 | TGCGCCAGCAGCCAAGATCTGGGGGGTCCAGATACGCAGTATTTT | CASSQDLGGPDTQYF
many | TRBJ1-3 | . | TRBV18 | TGTGCCAGCTCACCTTTCAGGGACGGCTCTGGAAACACCATATATTTT | CASSPFRDGSGNTIYF
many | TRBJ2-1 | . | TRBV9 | TGTGCCAGCAGCCTCGACATTGAAACCTACAATGAGCAGTTCTTC | CASSLDIETYNEQFF
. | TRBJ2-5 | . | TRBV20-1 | TGCAGTGCTTTCCCCCTAAGGGCGGACCAAGAGACCCAGTACTTC | CSAFPLRADQETQYF
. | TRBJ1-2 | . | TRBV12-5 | TGTGCTAGTGGTTTGGCCGTAAGAGACAGAACTTATAACTATGGCTACACCTTC | CASGLAVRDRTYNYGYTF
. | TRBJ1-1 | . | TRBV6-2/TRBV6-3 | TGTGCCAGCAGTTTTCTCCCAGGAGAGAACACTGAAGCTTTCTTT | CASSFLPGENTEAFF
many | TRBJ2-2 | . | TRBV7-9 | TGTGCCAGCAGCTCGGACCATACGAACACCGGGGAGCTGTTTTTT | CASSSDHTNTGELFF
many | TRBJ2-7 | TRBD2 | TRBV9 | TGTGCCAGCAGCCGGACTAGCGGGAGGGGATACGAGCAGTACTTC | CASSRTSGRGYEQYF
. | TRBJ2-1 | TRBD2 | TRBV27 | TGTGCCAGCAGTTTACTAGCGGGAGGGAATGAGCAGTTCTTC | CASSLLAGGNEQFF
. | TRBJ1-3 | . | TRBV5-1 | TGCGCCAGCAGCTTGGAGGTCGGGTACTCTGGAAACACCATATATTTT | CASSLEVGYSGNTIYF
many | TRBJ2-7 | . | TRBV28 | TGTGCCAGCAGCTTGGGACTGTCGGCCTACGAGCAGTACTTC | CASSLGLSAYEQYF
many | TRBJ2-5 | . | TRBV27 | TGTGCCAGCAGTCCAGGACGCCCCCAAGAGACCCAGTACTTC | CASSPGRPQETQYF
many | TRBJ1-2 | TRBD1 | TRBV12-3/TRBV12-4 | TGTGCCAGCACCTGGACAGGGGAAAGGGGCTACACCTTC | CASTWTGERGYTF
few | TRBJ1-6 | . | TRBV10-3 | TGTGCCGGGGGGAGAGGAGGGGTCAATTCACCCCTCCACTTT | CAGGRGGVNSPLHF
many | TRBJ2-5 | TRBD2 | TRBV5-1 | TGCGCCAGCAGCCCCGGACTAGCGGGAGCGCAAGAGACCCAGTACTTC | CASSPGLAGAQETQYF
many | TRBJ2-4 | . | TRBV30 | TGTGCCTGGAGTGGGACACCCAAAAACATTCAGTACTTC | CAWSGTPKNIQYF
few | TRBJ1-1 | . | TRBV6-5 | TGTGCCAGCAGTTACTCGCTTTTCGACACGAACACTGAAGCTTTCTTT | CASSYSLFDTNTEAFF
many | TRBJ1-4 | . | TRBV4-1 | TGCGCCAGCAGCCAAGGTCGTCAGCTTAATGAAAAACTGTTTTTT | CASSQGRQLNEKLFF
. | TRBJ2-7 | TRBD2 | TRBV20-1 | TGCAGTGCTAGCCAACCTATAGCGGGAGTGGGCTACGAGCAGTACTTC | CSASQPIAGVGYEQYF
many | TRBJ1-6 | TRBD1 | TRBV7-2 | TGTGCCAGCAGCCCCTTGGACAGGGGCGGGAATTCACCCCTCCACTTT | CASSPLDRGGNSPLHF
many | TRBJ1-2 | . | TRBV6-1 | TGTGCCAGCAGTCAGGGGTATGGCTACACCTTC | CASSQGYGYTF
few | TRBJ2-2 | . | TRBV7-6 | TGTGCCAGCAGCTTGGATAGCTATAACACCGGGGAGCTGTTTTTT | CASSLDSYNTGELFF
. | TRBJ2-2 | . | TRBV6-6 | TGTGCCAGCAGTTACTCGCTAGGAACCGGGGAGCTGTTTTTT | CASSYSLGTGELFF
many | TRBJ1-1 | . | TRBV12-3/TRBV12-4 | TGTGCCAGCAGTTTTGGGACGGGGAACACTGAAGCTTTCTTT | CASSFGTGNTEAFF
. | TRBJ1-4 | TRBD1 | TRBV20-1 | TGCAGTGCTTCCAGACAGGGGGACGAAAAACTGTTTTTT | CSASRQGDEKLFF
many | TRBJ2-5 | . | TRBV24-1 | TGTGCCACCAGTGATTTGCGGTTCGGGGGCTTAGAGACCCAGTACTTC | CATSDLRFGGLETQYF
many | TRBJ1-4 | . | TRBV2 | TGTGCCAGCACCTACGATGAAAAACTGTTTTTT | CASTYDEKLFF
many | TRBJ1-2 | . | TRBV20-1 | TGCAGTGCTAGAGATCCACGGGCAGCGGATGGCTACACCTTC | CSARDPRAADGYTF
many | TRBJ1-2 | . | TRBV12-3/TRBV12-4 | TGTGCCAGCAGTTTAATCCGGAGACACAACTATGGCTACACCTTC | CASSLIRRHNYGYTF
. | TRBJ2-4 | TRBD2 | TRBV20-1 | TGCAGTGCTAGAGCGGTTAGCGGGAGGGGCCTGGCCAAAAACATTCAGTACTTC | CSARAVSGRGLAKNIQYF
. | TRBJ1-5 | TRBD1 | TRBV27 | TGTGCCAGCCCCTTAAAATGTTGGACAGGGGACAATCAGCCCCAGCATTTT | CASPLKCWTGDNQPQHF
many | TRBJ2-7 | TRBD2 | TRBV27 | TGTGCCAGCAGTTCCAGGACTAGCGAGCCTTACAAGCAGTACTTC | CASSSRTSEPYKQYF
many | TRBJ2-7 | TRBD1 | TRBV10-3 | TGTGCCATCACTTCGGGACAGAGAAACGAGCAGTACTTC | CAITSGQRNEQYF
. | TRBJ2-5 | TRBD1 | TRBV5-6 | TGTGCCAGCAGCCCGGGGACAGGCTCTATGTACCAAGAGACCCAGTACTTC | CASSPGTGSMYQETQYF
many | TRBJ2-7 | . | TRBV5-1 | TGCGCCAGCAGCTTGGAAAGGGGTGCATCCTACGAGCAGTACTTC | CASSLERGASYEQYF
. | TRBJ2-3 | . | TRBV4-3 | TGCGCCAGCAGCCAAGCCCCCAGGGCCCACACAGATACGCAGTATTTT | CASSQAPRAHTDTQYF